This entry lists 23 T cell receptor beta chains sequenced from one sample in a study of post-analysis software for immune sequencing data. Unique molecular identifiers tagged the TCR beta cDNA libraries. MiXCR was run by TCRdb on the PCR reads, yielding one entry per CDR3 protein. The sample has about 160,000 distinct CDR3 sequences, roughly 35% seen once. Sequenced here: blood, sampled after autologous hematopoietic stem cell transplantation. The origin of the receptors is a girl between 5 and 17 years old with multiple sclerosis.

A remark on this clonotype: One junction end disagrees with the germline gene, perhaps due to a read error. The chain recombines TRBV7-9 with TRBJ1-2, with no clear D. Looked up from germline, CDR1 is SEHNR and CDR2 is FQNEAQ (reference sequence). The CDR3 length is 11 residues. CDR3 sequence reads: CASSRGLGYTF. Written as DNA, the CDR3 is TGCGCCAGCAGCCGAGGGCTTGGGTACACCTTC.

The V gene is TRBV20-1, the J gene TRBJ1-2; the D gene is possibly TRBD1 (6 bases). From germline, CDR1 is DFQATT and CDR2 SNEGSKA (reference sequence). CDR3 length: 14 amino acids. V lost 1 base to trimming and J lost 0 bases, with 9 bases between them. CDR3 loop: CSARGTESNYGYTF. In nucleotides, the CDR3 is TGCAGTGCTAGAGGGACAGAATCTAACTATGGCTACACCTTC.

The chain carries TRBV20-1 and TRBJ2-7; 8 bases map to TRBD2. The trim removed 6 bases at V and 7 bases at J, leaving 17 bases unmatched. CDR1 and CDR2 (germline): DFQATT, SNEGSKA (reference sequence). The CDR3 has 15 amino acids. The CDR3 nucleotides are TGCAGTGCCCTGGGACTAGTGGGAGTGGGAAATGAGCAGTACTTC. It encodes CSALGLVGVGNEQYF.

Regarding this clonotype: This clone may be a read error of a much larger clone one base away. The V and J genes are TRBV24-1 and TRBJ2-1, with 12 bases that match TRBD2. The CDR3 totals 17 residues. CDR1 is KGHDR and CDR2 is SFDVKD in the germline V gene. The DNA for the CDR3 is TGTGCCGCCAGTGACCCGACTAGCGGGAGCTCCTACAATGAGCAGTTCTTC. Translated: CAASDPTSGSSYNEQFF.

CDR3 sequence reads: CASSSWRQETQYF. The CDR3 DNA reads TGTGCCAGCAGCTCGTGGAGACAAGAGACCCAGTACTTC. The rearrangement uses TRBV11-3 and TRBJ2-5; the D is unclear. CDR1 SGHNT and CDR2 YENEEA come from the germline V gene. The germline V and J ends were trimmed by 4 bases and 2 bases, with 8 bases remaining between them. The length of the CDR3 is 13 residues.

This rearrangement joins TRBV5-1 to TRBJ2-3; D not certain. Trimming left V 0 bases short and J 2 bases short, with 10 bases between. Germline loops: CDR1 SGHRS, CDR2 YFSETQ. The CDR3 covers 15 residues. The chain's CDR3 is CASSLGGYNTDTQYF. The CDR3 DNA follows: TGCGCCAGCAGCTTGGGGGGATACAACACAGATACGCAGTATTTT.

J is TRBJ2-3 and V is TRBV12-3 or TRBV12-4; D not resolved. This CDR3 has 12 residues. The germline V and J ends were trimmed by 6 bases and 2 bases, with 6 bases remaining between them. CDR3 amino acids: CASRLTTDTQYF. The CDR3 DNA is TGTGCCAGCAGGTTGACCACAGATACGCAGTATTTT.

The chain employs TRBV10-3 and TRBJ2-1, with D possibly matching TRBD1 (6 bases). This CDR3 is built from 16 residues. With 3 bases removed from V and 4 bases from J, the gap between germline ends came to 16 bases. The germline V gene encodes CDR1 ENHRY and CDR2 SYGVKD. The CDR3 DNA sequence: TGTGCCATCAGTGATCCCGACAGGAGAGGATACAATGAGCAGTTCTTC. Its translation: CAISDPDRRGYNEQFF.

The chain combines TRBV27 with TRBJ2-1, with a possible D match to TRBD1 (7 bases). Germline V CDR1 and CDR2: MNHEY, SMNVEV (reference sequence). V was clipped by 6 bases and J by 3 bases, with 15 bases between them. The CDR3 loop spans 15 amino acids. DNA of the CDR3: TGTGCCAGCAGGATAGGAGGGGGCAACTACAATGAGCAGTTCTTC. It codes for CASRIGGGNYNEQFF.

The rearrangement links TRBV4-1 to TRBJ2-1, with D possibly being TRBD1 (5 bases). CDR1 is MGHRA, CDR2 YSYEKL, per germline. The CDR3 runs to 14 residues. Trimming shortened V by 0 bases and J by 8 bases, and 11 bases separated the two germline ends. The CDR3 DNA is TGCGCCAGCAGCCAAGAGGCAACCAGGGATGAGCAGTTCTTC. Translation: CASSQEATRDEQFF.

This clonotype has a handful of counts. The gene calls are TRBV5-1 and TRBJ1-4; D ambiguous. The germline gives CDR1 SGHRS, CDR2 YFSETQ. CDR3 length: 14 amino acids. V lost 10 bases, J lost 3 bases, and 16 bases lay in between. The CDR3: CACRSAGSNEKLFF. For the CDR3, the DNA is TGCGCCTGTCGGAGTGCCGGTTCTAATGAAAAACTGTTTTTT. The variable domain in full, completed from reference TRBV5-1 and TRBJ1-4, reads KAGVTQTPRYLIKTRGQQVTLSCSPISGHRSVSWYQQTPGQGLQFLFEYFSETQRNKGNFPGRFSGRQFSNSRSEMNVSTLELGDSALYLCACRSAGSNEKLFFGSGTQLSVL.

The chain carries TRBV6-2 or TRBV6-3 and TRBJ2-3, with D maybe TRBD2 (5 bases). CDR1 and CDR2 (germline): MNHEY, SVGEGT. This CDR3 spans 14 amino acids. Trimming stripped 7 bases from V and 1 base from J, with 12 bases between. CDR3 coding DNA: TGTGCCAGCAACGGGATGACGGGCACAGATACGCAGTATTTT. Its translation: CASNGMTGTDTQYF.

This clonotype was counted between two and nine times. This rearrangement joins TRBV12-3 or TRBV12-4 to TRBJ2-3; no clear D. The V end lost 1 base, the J end lost 9 bases, and 11 bases lay between the germline ends. The CDR3 runs to 13 residues. CDR3 nucleotide sequence: TGTGCCAGCAGTTTAGGGGTATCAGGCACGCAGTATTTT. Its translation is CASSLGVSGTQYF.

The rearrangement uses TRBV7-9 and TRBJ1-4; D not certain. Germline assignment: CDR1 SEHNR and CDR2 FQNEAQ (reference sequence). Trimming cost V 3 bases and J 12 bases, with 17 bases left between them. The CDR3 sequence is 14 residues long. The CDR3 reads CASSFGSGLGELFF. As DNA, the CDR3 is TGTGCCAGCAGCTTTGGCAGCGGACTTGGGGAACTGTTTTTT.

The rearrangement joins TRBV5-1 to TRBJ2-3; 11 nucleotides line up with TRBD2. After removal of 4 bases from V and 2 bases from J, the junction contained 6 bases not matched to a gene. CDR1 SGHRS and CDR2 YFSETQ come from the germline V gene. The CDR3 runs to 16 residues. The CDR3 nucleotides read TGCGCCAGCAGCCCTCTAGCGGGAGGAAACACAGATACGCAGTATTTT. Protein: CASSPLAGGNTDTQYF.

This clonotype has only a few counts. This chain uses TRBV6-5 with TRBJ1-2; tentative D call: TRBD1 (5 bases). This CDR3 has 12 amino acids. V dropped 2 bases and J dropped 4 bases, with 5 bases sitting between them. The germline V gene encodes CDR1 MNHEY and CDR2 SVGAGI. The CDR3 nucleotides read TGTGCCAGCAGTTACGGGGGCTATGGCTACACCTTC. Its protein product is CASSYGGYGYTF.

Regarding this clonotype: This may stem from a read error, because a much larger clone lies one nucleotide away. V usage is TRBV27 and J usage is TRBJ2-3; weak D call: TRBD1 (6 bases). The CDR3 has 14 amino acids. The V gene's germline CDR1 is MNHEY and CDR2 SMNVEV (reference sequence). Trimming stripped 4 bases from V and 5 bases from J, with 13 bases between. DNA for the CDR3: TGTGCCAGCAGTTGCCAGGGGCAGGGAGATACGCAGTATTTT. Encoded protein: CASSCQGQGDTQYF.

In this sample, this clonotype turned up once. The J gene is TRBJ1-1, the V gene TRBV29-1; no clear D. Germline CDR1 reads SQVTM; CDR2 reads ANQGSEA. The CDR3 loop spans 13 amino acids. The germline V and J ends were trimmed by 4 bases and 3 bases, with 12 bases remaining between them. CDR3 DNA: TGCAGCGTTGTAGGGAAGTATCACACTGAAGCTTTCTTT. It specifies CSVVGKYHTEAFF.

The chain couples TRBV7-9 to TRBJ1-1; D gene unclear. Germline CDR1 SEHNR, CDR2 FQNEAQ (reference sequence). V was cut by 5 bases and J by 4 bases, with 5 bases left in between. The CDR3 sequence is 11 residues long. The CDR3 nucleotides read TGTGCCAGCAGCGAGGGCACTGAAGCTTTCTTT. Amino acid sequence: CASSEGTEAFF.

The chain combines TRBV29-1 with TRBJ1-1; D unresolved. V lost 0 bases and J 6 bases, leaving 5 bases between the germline ends. The CDR3 has 11 amino acids. Germline V gene lookup returns CDR1 SQVTM and CDR2 ANQGSEA. In DNA form, the CDR3 reads TGCAGCGTTGAAGATAGCGCTGAAGCTTTCTTT. It yields the protein CSVEDSAEAFF.

The chain combines TRBV7-2 with TRBJ2-1, with 15 positions matching TRBD2. The CDR3 length is 18 residues. The V gene end was trimmed by 5 bases and the J gene end by 4 bases; junction bases not matched to a gene: 9. The germline V gene has CDR1 SGHTA and CDR2 FQGNSA. For the CDR3, the DNA is TGTGCCAGCAGCCATAGGGGGACTAGCGGGAGGCGGTACAATGAGCAGTTCTTC. Amino acid sequence: CASSHRGTSGRRYNEQFF.

The chain employs TRBV14 and TRBJ2-1; D ambiguous. V was shortened by 1 base and J by 13 bases, with 11 bases between the two germline ends. Germline loops: CDR1 SGHDN, CDR2 FVKESK. This CDR3 comprises 12 residues. This CDR3 reads CASSQGTKAQFF. The CDR3 bases are TGTGCCAGCAGCCAAGGGACCAAGGCCCAGTTCTTC.

The chain uses TRBV4-1 and TRBJ2-3; 11 bases agree with TRBD2. This CDR3 comprises 17 residues. V trimming: 0 bases; J trimming: 3 bases; junction bases outside the gene matches: 5. Germline V gives CDR1 MGHRA, CDR2 YSYEKL. CDR3 sequence (DNA): TGCGCCAGCAGCCAAGATAGCGGGAGGGCCCGTACAGATACGCAGTATTTT. This codes for CASSQDSGRARTDTQYF.